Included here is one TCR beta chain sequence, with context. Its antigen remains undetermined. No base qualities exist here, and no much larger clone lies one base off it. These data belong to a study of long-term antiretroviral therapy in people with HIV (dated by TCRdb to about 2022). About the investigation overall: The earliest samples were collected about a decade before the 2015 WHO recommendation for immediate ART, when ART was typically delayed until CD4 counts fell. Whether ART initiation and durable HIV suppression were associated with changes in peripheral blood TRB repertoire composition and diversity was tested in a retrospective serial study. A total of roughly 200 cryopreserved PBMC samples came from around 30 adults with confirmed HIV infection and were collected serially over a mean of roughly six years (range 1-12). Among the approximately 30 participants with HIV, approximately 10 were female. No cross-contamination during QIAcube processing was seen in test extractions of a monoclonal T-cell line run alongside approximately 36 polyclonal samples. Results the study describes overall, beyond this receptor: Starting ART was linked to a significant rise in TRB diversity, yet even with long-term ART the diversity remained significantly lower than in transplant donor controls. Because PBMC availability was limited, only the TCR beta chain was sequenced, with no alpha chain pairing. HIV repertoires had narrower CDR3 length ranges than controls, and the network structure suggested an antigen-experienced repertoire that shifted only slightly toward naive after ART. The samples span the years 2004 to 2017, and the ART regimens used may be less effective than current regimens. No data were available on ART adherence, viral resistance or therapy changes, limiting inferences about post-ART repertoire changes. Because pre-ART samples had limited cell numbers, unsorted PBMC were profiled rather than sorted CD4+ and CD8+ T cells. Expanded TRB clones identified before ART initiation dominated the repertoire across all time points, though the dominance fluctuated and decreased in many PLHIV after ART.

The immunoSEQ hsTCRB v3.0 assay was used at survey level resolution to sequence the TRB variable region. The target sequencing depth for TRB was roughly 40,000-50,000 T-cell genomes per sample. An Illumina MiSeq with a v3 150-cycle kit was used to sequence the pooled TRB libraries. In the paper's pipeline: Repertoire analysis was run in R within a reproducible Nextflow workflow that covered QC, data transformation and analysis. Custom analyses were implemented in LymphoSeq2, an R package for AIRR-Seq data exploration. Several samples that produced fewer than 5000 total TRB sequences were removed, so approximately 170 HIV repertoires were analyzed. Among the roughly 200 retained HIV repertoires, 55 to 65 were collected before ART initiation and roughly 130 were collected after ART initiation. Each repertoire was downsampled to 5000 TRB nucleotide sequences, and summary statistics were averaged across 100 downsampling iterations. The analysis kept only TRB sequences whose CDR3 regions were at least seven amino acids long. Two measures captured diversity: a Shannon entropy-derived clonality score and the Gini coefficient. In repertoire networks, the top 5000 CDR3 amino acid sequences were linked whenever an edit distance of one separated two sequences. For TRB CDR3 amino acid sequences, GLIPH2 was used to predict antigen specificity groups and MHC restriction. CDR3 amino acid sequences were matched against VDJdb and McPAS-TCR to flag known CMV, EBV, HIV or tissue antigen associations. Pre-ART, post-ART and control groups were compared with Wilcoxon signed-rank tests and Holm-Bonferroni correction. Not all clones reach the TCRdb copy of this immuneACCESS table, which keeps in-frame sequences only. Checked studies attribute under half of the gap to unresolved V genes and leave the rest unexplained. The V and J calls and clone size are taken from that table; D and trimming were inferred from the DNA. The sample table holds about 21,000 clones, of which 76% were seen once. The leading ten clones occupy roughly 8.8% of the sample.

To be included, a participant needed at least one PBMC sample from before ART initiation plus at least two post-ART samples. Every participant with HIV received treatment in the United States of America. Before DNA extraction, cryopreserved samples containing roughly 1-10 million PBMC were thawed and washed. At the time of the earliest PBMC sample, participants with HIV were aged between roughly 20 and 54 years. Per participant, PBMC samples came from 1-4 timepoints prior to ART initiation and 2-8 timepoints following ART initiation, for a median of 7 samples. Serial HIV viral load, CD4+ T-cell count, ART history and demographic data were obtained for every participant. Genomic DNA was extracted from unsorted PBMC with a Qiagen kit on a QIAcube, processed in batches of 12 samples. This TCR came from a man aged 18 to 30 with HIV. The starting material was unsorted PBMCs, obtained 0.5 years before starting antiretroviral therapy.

The CDR3 has the sequence CASSLVANTEAFF. The DNA reads TGTGCCAGCAGCTTGGTCGCGAACACTGAAGCTTTCTTT. The V gene is TRBV5-5 and the J gene is TRBJ1-1, with the D gene too uncertain to name. The germline V gene (reference sequence) supplies CDR1 SGHKS and CDR2 YYEKEE. Deletion took 0 bases off V and 1 base off J, with a span of 4 bases between the germline ends. The cysteine opens and the phenylalanine closes a CDR3 of 13 amino acids. Left in the record is the CDR3 DNA by itself, 39 bases read in frame from the first base.